This T cell receptor (beta chain) was documented in a study of identical twins. The CDR3 has 16 amino acids. Trimming stripped 0 bases from V and 0 bases from J, with 10 bases between. The germline gives CDR1 SEHNR, CDR2 FQNEAQ (reference sequence). MiXCR, run by TCRdb on the 5' RACE reads, gives a single entry per CDR3 protein. The sample records some 630,000 distinct CDR3 sequences, 7% to 7.5% being singletons. In its sample, this clonotype was seen a few times. These data also formed part of another study, on yellow fever vaccine responses in identical twins.

The source is a woman aged 18-29 years in good health. The sample comprised PBMCs. The chain is built from TRBV7-9 and TRBJ2-3, with D unclear. CDR3 in DNA: TGTGCCAGCAGCTTAGCGTTGGTGGGAAGCACAGATACGCAGTATTTT. This encodes CASSLALVGSTDTQYF.